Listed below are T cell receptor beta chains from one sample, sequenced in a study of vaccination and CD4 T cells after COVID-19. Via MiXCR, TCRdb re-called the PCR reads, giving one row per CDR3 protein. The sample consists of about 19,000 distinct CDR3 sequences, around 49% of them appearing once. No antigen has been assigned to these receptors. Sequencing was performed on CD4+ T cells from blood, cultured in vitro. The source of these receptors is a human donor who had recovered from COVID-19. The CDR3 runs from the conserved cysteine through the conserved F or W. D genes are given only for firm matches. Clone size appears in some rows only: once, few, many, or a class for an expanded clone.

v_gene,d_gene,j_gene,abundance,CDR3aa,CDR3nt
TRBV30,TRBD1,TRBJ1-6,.,CAWSLQTGTSPLHF,TGTGCCTGGAGTCTACAGACAGGGACTTCACCCCTCCACTTT
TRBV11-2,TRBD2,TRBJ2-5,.,CASSSGTSGSLAQYF,TGTGCCAGCAGCTCCGGGACTAGCGGTTCGTTGGCCCAGTACTTC
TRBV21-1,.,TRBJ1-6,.,CASSKIGGGVGQRNSPLHF,TGTGCCAGCAGCAAAATCGGAGGGGGTGTAGGACAGAGGAATTCACCCCTCCACTTT
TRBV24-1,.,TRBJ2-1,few,CATSGLPTRDEQFF,TGTGCCACCAGTGGTTTACCGACCAGGGATGAGCAGTTCTTC
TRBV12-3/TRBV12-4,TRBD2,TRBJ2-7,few,CASSSSGTRNYEQYF,TGTGCCAGCAGTTCCTCCGGGACTAGAAACTACGAGCAGTACTTC
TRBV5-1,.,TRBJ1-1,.,CASSFEHKNTEAFF,TGCGCCAGCAGCTTTGAACATAAGAACACTGAAGCTTTCTTT
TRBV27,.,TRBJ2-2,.,CASSPWGARNTGELFF,TGTGCCAGCAGTCCGTGGGGGGCCCGGAACACCGGGGAGCTGTTTTTT
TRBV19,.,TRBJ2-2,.,CASTPLGTMNTGELFF,TGTGCCAGTACCCCCTTAGGGACGATGAACACCGGGGAGCTGTTTTTT
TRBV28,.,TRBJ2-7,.,CASIPGAAAYEQYF,TGTGCCAGCATCCCTGGTGCCGCTGCCTACGAGCAGTACTTC
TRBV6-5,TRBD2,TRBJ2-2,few,CASSYSFSGGENTGELFF,TGTGCCAGCAGTTACTCGTTTAGCGGGGGGGAGAACACCGGGGAGCTGTTTTTT
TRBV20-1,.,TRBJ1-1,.,CSARATANTEAFF,TGCAGTGCCAGAGCCACGGCGAACACTGAAGCTTTCTTT
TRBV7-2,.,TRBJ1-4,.,CASSLRVTRENEKLFF,TGTGCCAGCAGCCTGCGGGTTACGCGGGAGAATGAAAAACTGTTTTTT
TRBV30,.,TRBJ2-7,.,CAWRRTAYEQYF,TGTGCCTGGAGGAGGACAGCCTACGAGCAGTACTTC
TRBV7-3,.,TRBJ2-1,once,CASSDSGSEQFF,TGTGCCAGCAGCGATAGCGGTTCTGAGCAGTTCTTC
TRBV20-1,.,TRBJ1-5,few,CSASQGSNQPQHF,TGCAGTGCTAGTCAGGGTAGCAATCAGCCCCAGCATTTT
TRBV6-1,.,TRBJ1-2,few,CASSPLQGTYGYTF,TGTGCCAGCAGTCCCCTACAGGGTACCTATGGCTACACCTTC
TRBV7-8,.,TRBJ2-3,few,CASSLLGYYSGRTDTQYF,TGTGCCAGCAGCTTGTTGGGGTATTACAGCGGGCGCACAGATACGCAGTATTTT
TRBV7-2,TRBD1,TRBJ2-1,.,CASSLDRGMYNEQFF,TGTGCCAGCAGCTTAGACAGGGGAATGTACAATGAGCAGTTCTTC
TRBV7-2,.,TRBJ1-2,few,CASSATWRNNGYTF,TGTGCCAGCAGCGCAACGTGGAGAAATAATGGCTACACCTTC
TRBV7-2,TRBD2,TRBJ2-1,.,CASSIPGGGYNEQFF,TGTGCCAGCAGCATCCCGGGCGGGGGGTACAATGAGCAGTTCTTC
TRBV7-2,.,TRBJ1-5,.,CASSLMDLDQPQHF,TGTGCCAGCAGCTTAATGGACCTGGATCAGCCCCAGCATTTT
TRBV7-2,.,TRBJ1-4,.,CASNRQANEKLFF,TGTGCCAGCAACCGACAGGCTAATGAAAAACTGTTTTTT
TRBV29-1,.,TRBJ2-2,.,CSVGTSGNTGELFF,TGCAGCGTTGGGACCTCAGGAAACACCGGGGAGCTGTTTTTT
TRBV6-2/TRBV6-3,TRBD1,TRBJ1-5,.,CASSRQGGGQPQHF,TGTGCCAGCAGTCGACAGGGGGGAGGTCAGCCCCAGCATTTT
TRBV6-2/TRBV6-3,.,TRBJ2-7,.,CASSAGTLYEQYF,TGTGCCAGCAGCGCCGGGACACTGTACGAGCAGTACTTC
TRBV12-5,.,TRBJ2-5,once,CASGTSLETQYF,TGTGCTAGTGGTACCTCCCTCGAGACCCAGTACTTC
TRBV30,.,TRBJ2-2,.,CAWRGNTGELFF,TGTGCCTGGAGGGGCAACACCGGGGAGCTGTTTTTT
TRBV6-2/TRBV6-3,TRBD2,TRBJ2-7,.,CASSLGLAGLGEQYF,TGTGCCAGCAGTCTCGGACTAGCGGGGCTTGGAGAGCAGTACTTC
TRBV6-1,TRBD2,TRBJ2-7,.,CASSELVTSGGGEQYF,TGTGCCAGCAGTGAATTGGTAACTAGCGGGGGAGGGGAGCAGTACTTC
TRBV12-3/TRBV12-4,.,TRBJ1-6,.,CASNLGHPNSPLHF,TGTGCCAGCAATCTCGGGCATCCTAATTCACCCCTCCACTTT
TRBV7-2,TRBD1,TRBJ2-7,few,CASSLLLWDRGEQYF,TGTGCCAGCAGCTTACTCCTTTGGGACAGGGGTGAGCAGTACTTC
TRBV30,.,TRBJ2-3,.,CASTPPGAGADTQYF,TGTGCCTCCACCCCGCCCGGGGCTGGGGCAGATACGCAGTATTTT
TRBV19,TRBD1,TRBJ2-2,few,CASSIRGTGRANTGELFF,TGTGCCAGTAGTATAAGGGGGACAGGCCGCGCGAACACCGGGGAGCTGTTTTTT
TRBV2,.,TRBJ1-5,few,CASSPGREHSQPQHF,TGTGCCAGCAGCCCGGGCAGGGAACACAGTCAGCCCCAGCATTTT
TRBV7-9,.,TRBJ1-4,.,CASSLAGATNEKLFF,TGTGCCAGCAGCTTAGCTGGTGCAACTAATGAAAAACTGTTTTTT
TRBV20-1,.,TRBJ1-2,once,CSTSLRLMDPYGYTF,TGCAGTACTAGCCTCCGGCTTATGGACCCCTATGGCTACACCTTC
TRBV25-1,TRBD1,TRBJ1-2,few,CASSDDRALNYGYTF,TGTGCCAGCAGTGACGACAGGGCGCTTAACTATGGCTACACCTTC
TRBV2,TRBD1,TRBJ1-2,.,CASSDYLAGGVNGYTF,TGTGCCAGCAGTGACTACCTGGCAGGGGGCGTCAATGGCTACACCTTC
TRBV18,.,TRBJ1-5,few,CASSPTRDQPQHF,TGTGCCAGCTCACCAACGCGGGATCAGCCCCAGCATTTT
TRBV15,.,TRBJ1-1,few,CATGAGRDTEAFF,TGTGCCACCGGGGCCGGGCGAGACACTGAAGCTTTCTTT
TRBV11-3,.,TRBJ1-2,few,CASSSQRNYGYTF,TGTGCCAGCAGCTCCCAGCGGAACTATGGCTACACCTTC